Below are 15 T cell receptor beta chains sequenced from a single sample in a study of blood T cell repertoires in COVID-19. Some clones are missing from TCRdb's copy, which holds only in-frame ones; the method was immunoSEQ multiplex PCR. The sample carries approximately 180,000 clones, under 85% recorded once. Sequencing input: peripheral blood. All receptors come from a woman older than 75 with acute or convalescent COVID-19.

The chain uses TRBV7-2 and TRBJ2-7; 15 bases are a match to TRBD2. Germline CDR1 and CDR2: SGHTA and FQGNSA. The CDR3 is made up of 16 amino acids. The V segment lost 5 bases and the J segment 2 bases; nucleotides outside the gene matches: 4. The CDR3 sequence is CASSLGTSGRPYEQYF. In nucleotides, the CDR3 is TGTGCCAGCAGCCTGGGGACTAGCGGGAGGCCCTACGAGCAGTACTTC.

The CDR3 loop is CATSRTTGLNEKLFF. The CDR3 nucleotides are TGTGCCACCAGCAGAACGACAGGGCTTAATGAAAAACTGTTTTTT. The rearrangement uses TRBV15 and TRBJ1-4; 7 bases align to TRBD1. In germline, CDR1 is LNHNV, CDR2 YYDKDF (reference sequence). The ends lost 2 bases at V and 4 bases at J; junction bases unmatched: 4. The CDR3 has 15 residues.

This chain links TRBV7-2 with TRBJ1-6; no firm D call. With 4 bases removed from V and 10 bases from J, the gap between germline ends came to 8 bases. The germline gives CDR1 SGHTA, CDR2 FQGNSA. The CDR3 consists of 12 residues. CDR3: CASSSIPSPLHF. CDR3 bases: TGTGCCAGCAGCTCCATTCCCTCACCCCTCCACTTT.

The rearrangement links TRBV6-6 to TRBJ2-5, with 7 bases that match TRBD1. The J segment lost 2 bases and the V segment lost 5 bases, leaving 8 bases of the junction unmatched. CDR1 MNHNY and CDR2 SVGAGI come from the germline V gene (reference sequence). The CDR3 has 15 amino acids. The CDR3 DNA is TGTGCCAGCAGTGACGCCGGGACAGCTCAAGAGACCCAGTACTTC. It yields the protein CASSDAGTAQETQYF.

This clone was seen once. The chain couples TRBV2 to TRBJ1-4; possibly TRBD1 for D (6 bases). Trimming shortened V by 10 bases and J by 1 base, and 13 bases separated the two germline ends. This CDR3 is built from 14 residues. CDR1 is SNHLY and CDR2 is FYNNEI in the germline V gene. The CDR3 protein is CATRGGRTNEKLFF. The CDR3, as DNA: TGTGCCACCCGGGGGGGCCGAACTAATGAAAAACTGTTTTTT. Looking up the rest from reference TRBV2 and TRBJ1-4 gives the full variable domain: EPEVTQTPSHQVTQMGQEVILRCVPISNHLYFYWYRQILGQKVEFLVSFYNNEISEKSEIFDDQFSVERPDGSNFTLKIRSTKLEDSAMYFCATRGGRTNEKLFFGSGTQLSVL.

The rearrangement uses TRBV11-2 and TRBJ1-2; maybe TRBD1 (6 bases). This CDR3 has 17 amino acids. Trimming pared 5 bases from V and 0 bases from J, leaving 19 bases between. Looked up from germline, CDR1 is SGHAT and CDR2 is FQNNGV. The CDR3 loop is CASSHPATGLTNYGYTF. CDR3 sequence (DNA): TGTGCCAGCAGCCACCCAGCGACAGGCCTTACTAACTATGGCTACACCTTC.

The CDR3 loop reads CASRGTGGEKYGYTF. The CDR3 DNA reads TGTGCCAGCAGGGGGACAGGGGGCGAGAAATATGGCTACACCTTC. The chain carries TRBV3-1 (or the pseudogene TRBV3-2) and TRBJ1-2, with 12 bases lining up with TRBD1. CDR1 is LGHDT and CDR2 is YNNKEL in the germline V gene (reference sequence). The CDR3 is 15 residues long. The junction had 7 bases not matched to a gene; V was cut back by 6 bases and J by 5 bases.

V is TRBV10-3 and J is TRBJ2-1; 16 bases line up with TRBD2. The CDR3 loop spans 15 amino acids. The germline gives CDR1 ENHRY, CDR2 SYGVKD. J lost 7 bases, V lost 7 bases, and 4 bases had no gene match. CDR3 coding DNA: TGTGCCATCACCGGGACTAGCGGGGGGGGAAATGAGCAGTTCTTC. It encodes CAITGTSGGGNEQFF.

J is TRBJ1-6 and V is TRBV7-9, with 9 bases fitting TRBD1. Trimming took 1 base from V and 14 from J; bases not matched to a gene: 15. The CDR3 length is 17 residues. CDR1 and CDR2 from the germline V gene are SEHNR and FQNEAQ (reference sequence). The CDR3 nucleotides read TGTGCCAGCAGCTTAGAGGGACAGGGACTTTCCGCTCTGTCCCTCCACTTT. It translates to CASSLEGQGLSALSLHF.

The J gene is TRBJ1-4, the V gene TRBV7-9; 8 nucleotides match TRBD1. Germline V lookup: CDR1 SEHNR, CDR2 FQNEAQ (reference sequence). V gave up 5 bases and J gave up 8 bases; unmatched junction bases: 7. The CDR3 contains 14 residues. The CDR3 DNA reads TGTGCCAGCAGCGGACGGACAGGGCGCGAAAAACTGTTTTTT. It yields the protein CASSGRTGREKLFF.

The gene calls are TRBV5-4 and TRBJ1-6; maybe TRBD1 (5 bases). V was clipped by 6 bases and J by 6 bases, with 7 bases between them. Germline-derived CDR1 and CDR2 are SGHNT and YYREEE (reference sequence). The CDR3 covers 12 residues. CDR3 sequence: CASNGGNSPLHF. In nucleotides, the CDR3 is TGTGCCAGCAACGGGGGTAATTCACCCCTCCACTTT.

The chain combines TRBV7-9 with TRBJ2-2, with 9 bases fitting TRBD2. The trim removed 2 bases at V and 4 bases at J, leaving 11 bases unmatched. CDR1 is SEHNR, CDR2 FQNEAQ, per germline (reference sequence). The CDR3 consists of 18 residues. CDR3 loop: CASSLTKAIAGVTGELFF. The CDR3 nucleotides are TGTGCCAGCAGCTTAACGAAGGCGATAGCGGGGGTCACCGGGGAGCTGTTTTTT.

Here the CDR3 DNA reads TGTGCCAGTACCCCCGGACTGGATAGCAATCAGCCCCAGCATTTT. The encoded protein is CASTPGLDSNQPQHF. The V call is TRBV19, the J call TRBJ1-5; D gene uncertain. This CDR3 has 15 residues. V shed 7 bases and J shed 0 bases, with 13 bases lying between them. The germline V gene has CDR1 LNHDA and CDR2 SQIVND (reference sequence). The complete variable domain, with remaining parts taken from reference TRBV19 and TRBJ1-5, reads DGGITQSPKYLFRKEGQNVTLSCEQNLNHDAMYWYRQDPGQGLRLIYYSQIVNDFQKGDIAEGYSVSREKKESFPLTVTSAQKNPTAFYLCASTPGLDSNQPQHFGDGTRLSIL.

V usage is TRBV5-6 and J usage is TRBJ2-2, with TRBD1 as a possible D gene (6 bases). This CDR3 contains 13 residues. The germline gives CDR1 SGHDT, CDR2 YYEEEE. The V and J ends lost 4 bases and 7 bases respectively, with 11 bases between them. Here the CDR3 reads CASSPTGYGELFF. The CDR3 nucleotides read TGTGCCAGCAGCCCTACAGGGTACGGGGAGCTGTTTTTT.

This clone has a single count. CDR3 region: CAIGKGQGTYNEQFF. The CDR3 region has the DNA TGTGCCATCGGAAAGGGACAGGGGACCTACAATGAGCAGTTCTTC. V usage is TRBV10-3 and J usage is TRBJ2-1; 10 bases match TRBD1. With V trimmed by 8 bases and J by 2 bases, 6 bases remained unmatched. The CDR3 covers 15 residues. Per the germline V gene, CDR1 is ENHRY and CDR2 is SYGVKD.